These T cell receptor beta chains were read from a single sample in a study of technical replicates of blood from a few donors. Libraries were prepared by immunoSEQ multiplex PCR; TCRdb keeps only in-frame clonotypes and omits some of them. In the table there are under 100,000 clones, 85% to 95% of which are singletons. The sequenced sample was T cells isolated from PBMCs. Source of these receptors: a human donor in good health. The CDR3 runs from the conserved cysteine through the conserved F or W. A D gene is named only where the DNA matches it firmly. Rows give clone size only sometimes, using once, few, many, or a class for an expanded clone.

clone_size,j_call,d_call,v_call,cdr3_aa,cdr3_nt
NA,TRBJ2-7,TRBD2,TRBV5-6,CASSLATSGAYEQYF,TGTGCCAGCAGCTTGGCGACTAGCGGGGCCTACGAGCAGTACTTC
NA,TRBJ2-2,TRBD2,TRBV27,CASSFWAGVSTGELFF,TGTGCCAGCAGTTTTTGGGCGGGAGTGAGCACCGGGGAGCTGTTTTTT
NA,TRBJ2-1,TRBD1,TRBV28,CASSPTDRVGNEQFF,TGTGCCAGCAGTCCGACGGACAGGGTGGGCAATGAGCAGTTCTTC
NA,TRBJ2-2,TRBD2,TRBV7-3,CASSKTSPTGELFF,TGTGCCAGCAGTAAGACTAGCCCCACCGGGGAGCTGTTTTTT
NA,TRBJ2-7,TRBD1,TRBV25-1,CASSGQGAREQYF,TGTGCCAGCAGTGGGCAGGGGGCTAGGGAGCAGTACTTC
once,TRBJ2-7,NA,TRBV29-1,CSVGQGISNEQYF,TGCAGCGTTGGGCAGGGAATTTCCAACGAGCAGTACTTC
NA,TRBJ2-7,TRBD2,TRBV7-3,CASSPHGGISSYEQYF,TGTGCCAGCAGCCCTCACGGGGGGATATCCTCCTACGAGCAGTACTTC
once,TRBJ1-5,TRBD1,TRBV7-8,CASSPGQGDYQPQHF,TGTGCCAGCAGCCCCGGCCAGGGGGATTATCAGCCCCAGCATTTT
NA,TRBJ2-1,TRBD2,TRBV28,CASTPPGGRREQFF,TGTGCCAGCACCCCTCCCGGGGGGAGACGGGAGCAGTTCTTC
few,TRBJ1-1,NA,TRBV19,CASSPRVALPEAFF,TGTGCCAGTAGTCCCCGGGTGGCCCTCCCTGAAGCTTTCTTT
NA,TRBJ2-3,TRBD2,TRBV6-4,CASKRLAGGTDTQYF,TGTGCCAGCAAAAGACTAGCGGGAGGCACAGATACGCAGTATTTT
NA,TRBJ2-7,TRBD1,TRBV7-6,CASSLFTGGTYEQYF,TGTGCCAGCAGCCTTTTTACAGGGGGAACCTACGAGCAGTACTTC
few,TRBJ1-1,NA,TRBV6-5,CASSPDTVWAFF,TGTGCCAGCAGTCCGGACACCGTGTGGGCTTTCTTT
NA,TRBJ2-7,NA,TRBV14,CASSQRRVTYEQYF,TGTGCCAGCAGCCAAAGACGGGTCACCTACGAGCAGTACTTC
NA,TRBJ2-5,NA,TRBV5-6,CASSLVGGLETQYF,TGTGCCAGCAGCTTGGTCGGGGGGCTGGAGACCCAGTACTTC
NA,TRBJ2-6,NA,TRBV2,CASSAQTFTGTGANVLTF,TGTGCCAGCAGTGCCCAAACGTTTACAGGGACTGGGGCCAACGTCCTGACTTTC
few,TRBJ1-5,NA,TRBV10-3,CAISEQYSNQPQHF,TGTGCCATCAGTGAGCAGTATAGCAATCAGCCCCAGCATTTT
NA,TRBJ2-1,TRBD2,TRBV4-1,CASSQDGQLAGDSEQFF,TGCGCCAGCAGCCAAGATGGACAACTAGCGGGAGATAGTGAGCAGTTCTTC
NA,TRBJ1-4,NA,TRBV28,CASRLAGSEKLFF,TGTGCCAGCAGGCTTGCGGGGTCAGAAAAACTGTTTTTT
NA,TRBJ2-1,TRBD2,TRBV2,CASRLAGSEQFF,TGTGCCAGCAGGTTAGCGGGAAGTGAGCAGTTCTTC
once,TRBJ1-1,TRBD1,TRBV5-1,CASSPLTGEATEAFF,TGCGCCAGCAGCCCGCTTACAGGGGAGGCTACTGAAGCTTTCTTT
NA,TRBJ2-1,TRBD1,TRBV13,CASSRTGGSYNEQFF,TGTGCCAGCAGCCGGACAGGGGGCTCCTACAATGAGCAGTTCTTC
NA,TRBJ1-1,NA,TRBV19,CASSSVEGNTEAFF,TGTGCCAGTAGTAGCGTTGAGGGGAACACTGAAGCTTTCTTT
NA,TRBJ2-1,TRBD2,TRBV5-4,CASSLLLAGENEQFF,TGTGCCAGCAGCTTGCTTCTAGCGGGAGAAAATGAGCAGTTCTTC
NA,TRBJ2-1,NA,TRBV10-3,CAISGRQSSYNEQFF,TGTGCCATCAGTGGAAGACAGAGCTCCTACAATGAGCAGTTCTTC
NA,TRBJ2-5,TRBD2,TRBV18,CASSPVATSRQETQYF,TGTGCCAGCTCACCCGTAGCGACTAGCAGACAAGAGACCCAGTACTTC
NA,TRBJ2-3,TRBD2,TRBV7-3,CASSRVEGLHTQYF,TGTGCCAGCAGCCGCGTCGAGGGACTACATACGCAGTATTTT
NA,TRBJ2-7,TRBD1,TRBV7-8,CASSPQGGYEQYF,TGTGCCAGCAGCCCACAGGGGGGCTACGAGCAGTACTTC
few,TRBJ1-4,NA,TRBV11-2,CASSEWRGHEKLFF,TGTGCCAGCAGCGAATGGCGGGGGCATGAAAAACTGTTTTTT
NA,TRBJ1-4,NA,TRBV6-5,CASRDSATNEKLFF,TGTGCCAGCAGGGACAGTGCAACTAATGAAAAACTGTTTTTT
NA,TRBJ2-5,TRBD1,TRBV5-1,CASSFPGQGSLGETQYF,TGCGCCAGCAGCTTTCCGGGACAGGGGTCTCTCGGGGAGACCCAGTACTTC
NA,TRBJ1-5,NA,TRBV6-1,CASSYNQPQHF,TGTGCCAGCAGTTACAATCAGCCCCAGCATTTT
NA,TRBJ1-2,TRBD1,TRBV7-3,CASSFSGGNGYTF,TGTGCCAGCAGCTTTTCAGGGGGAAATGGCTACACCTTC
once,TRBJ2-7,TRBD2,TRBV4-1,CASSQELAGLTYEQYF,TGCGCCAGCAGCCAAGAACTAGCGGGACTCACCTACGAGCAGTACTTC
NA,TRBJ1-2,TRBD1,TRBV6-5,CASSYLQDRAYGYTF,TGTGCCAGCAGTTACCTCCAGGACAGGGCCTATGGCTACACCTTC
once,TRBJ2-3,TRBD2,TRBV14,CASSQTSANTDTQYF,TGTGCCAGCAGCCAAACTAGCGCAAACACAGATACGCAGTATTTT
NA,TRBJ2-1,NA,TRBV4-1,CASSQEERGDEQFF,TGCGCCAGCAGCCAAGAAGAACGGGGAGATGAGCAGTTCTTC
NA,TRBJ1-2,TRBD1,TRBV20-1,CSRTGGNGYTF,TGCAGCAGGACAGGGGGCAATGGCTACACCTTC
NA,TRBJ2-2,TRBD2,TRBV9,CASSTLAGVTGELFF,TGTGCCAGCAGTACCCTAGCGGGAGTCACCGGGGAGCTGTTTTTT
NA,TRBJ1-4,NA,TRBV5-1,CASSLDRSGRGEEKLFF,TGCGCCAGCAGCTTGGATCGGTCGGGCAGGGGCGAGGAAAAACTGTTTTTT
once,TRBJ1-2,TRBD1,TRBV7-2,CASSETGASREGYTF,TGTGCCAGCAGCGAGACAGGGGCCTCGAGGGAAGGCTACACCTTC
NA,TRBJ1-1,NA,TRBV10-3,CAISDGAEDEAFF,TGTGCCATCAGTGATGGAGCTGAAGATGAAGCTTTCTTT
NA,TRBJ1-3,NA,TRBV19,CASIGGSGNTIYF,TGTGCCAGTATTGGGGGCTCCGGAAACACCATATATTTT
NA,TRBJ2-7,NA,TRBV1,CTSTRGLLADPLGEQYF,TGCACCAGCACCCGGGGTCTACTAGCGGACCCCTTGGGCGAGCAGTACTTC
NA,TRBJ1-2,NA,TRBV2,CASSEGVRGDGYTF,TGTGCCAGCAGTGAAGGGGTTCGGGGGGATGGCTACACCTTC
NA,TRBJ2-1,TRBD2,TRBV6-6,CASSLAGGYNEQFF,TGTGCCAGCAGTTTAGCGGGAGGGTACAATGAGCAGTTCTTC
NA,TRBJ1-3,NA,TRBV7-6,CASTHTGLPMGNTIYF,TGTGCCAGCACCCATACAGGGCTACCAATGGGAAACACCATATATTTT
NA,TRBJ1-2,NA,TRBV7-3,CASSLGGGEKGGYTF,TGTGCCAGCAGCTTGGGTGGGGGCGAAAAAGGCGGCTACACCTTC
NA,TRBJ1-2,NA,TRBV11-3,CASSCPARRLINYGYTF,TGTGCCAGCAGCTGTCCGGCCAGGCGCTTAATTAACTATGGCTACACCTTC
NA,TRBJ1-2,NA,TRBV5-6,CATKGVSYGYTF,TGTGCCACCAAGGGAGTCTCGTATGGCTACACCTTC
NA,TRBJ2-7,TRBD1,TRBV4-3,CASSPRQGYEQYF,TGCGCCAGCAGCCCAAGACAGGGATACGAGCAGTACTTC